One TCR beta chain is described in this entry. As yet, its antigen is unknown. V trimming: 5 bases; J trimming: 4 bases; junction bases outside the gene matches: 13. CDR1 is SGHTA, CDR2 FQGNSA, per germline. CDR3 length: 17 residues. The method was immunoSEQ multiplex PCR; TCRdb's version includes in-frame clones alone and lacks a portion of them. Altogether about 1.4 million clones are present, 95% to 97% being singletons, with the ten largest covering 1% to 1.5%. These data originate in a study of shared clonotypes between healthy human individuals. Study-wide points: A few donors had 5% to 6.5% of their naive CD4 clonotypes in common. The rarefaction results pointed to incomplete sorted-subset sequencing despite large depth. Non-shared clonotypes displayed generation probabilities falling below those of clonotypes present in all four donors. Among donors, the sharing of clonotypes was expected to be influenced by sequencing depth.

The rearrangement uses TRBV7-2 and TRBJ1-5, with TRBD1 identical over 8 bases. The clonotype comes from a man aged 25-45 years in good health. Source material: naive CD4+ T cells sorted from blood. This sample's subset: CD45RA+ positively selected. The DNA of the CDR3 is TGTGCCAGCAGCAGAAGACAGGGGACTCCATTTAATCAGCCCCAGCATTTT. Residues: CASSRRQGTPFNQPQHF.